This T cell receptor beta chain appears in the sequencing data of a study of T cell changes during pregnancy in multiple sclerosis. Germline values: CDR1 MNHEY, CDR2 SMNVEV (reference sequence). This CDR3 region has 18 residues. V gave up 3 bases and J gave up 6 bases; unmatched junction bases: 19. Data came from immunoSEQ multiplex PCR; TCRdb stores just in-frame clones and leaves some out. The sample includes some 80,000 clones, about 93% of them seen just once. The rearrangement joins TRBV27 to TRBJ2-7, with TRBD2 matching 8 bases. The origin of this receptor is a female donor with multiple sclerosis, enrolled in a pregnancy study. The sample here was CD4+ T cells from peripheral blood mononuclear cells, taken after pregnancy. The CDR3 is CASSFSSGGGFPVVEQYF. As DNA, the CDR3 is TGTGCCAGCAGTTTTTCCAGCGGGGGCGGATTTCCGGTCGTCGAGCAGTACTTC.